This record concerns one T cell receptor (beta chain) sequence. As yet, its antigen is unknown. The sample belongs to a study of T-cell memory formation after mild COVID-19. The wider study: TCR clusters mostly belonged to single donors. Findings of the study overall: That cross-reactive memory joined was suggested by some responding clones appearing in pre-infection memory. The CD4+ clones that contracted clustered mainly within CM and EM, and the CD8+ clones concentrated in EMRA. Among clones peaking at day 37 in the second wave, SARS-CoV-2 specificity remained unconfirmed.

TCRdb reanalysed the 5' RACE reads using MiXCR and keeps one entry per CDR3 protein. This table has about 130,000 distinct CDR3 sequences, almost 25% appearing once. With 5 bases removed from V and 4 bases from J, the gap between germline ends came to 12 bases. The CDR3 is 14 residues long. Germline V gives CDR1 SEHNR, CDR2 FQNEAQ (reference sequence). This sequence was found in an adult woman who had mild COVID-19 (a few samples of this study predate the infection). Cell type and time point are not known. The genes are TRBV7-9 and TRBJ2-1, with D possibly being TRBD2 (6 bases). The material sequenced was PBMCs or a T cell subset sorted from them (not recorded which). This CDR3 is CASSLGTHYNEQFF. The CDR3 nucleotides read TGTGCCAGCAGCCTCGGGACTCATTACAATGAGCAGTTCTTC.